A single sample gave rise to the 5 T cell receptor beta chains below, sequenced in a study of T-cell memory formation after mild COVID-19. A single record per CDR3 protein comes from TCRdb applying MiXCR to the 5' RACE reads. The sample records a few hundred thousand distinct CDR3 sequences, roughly 8.2% being singletons. The sequencing sample was made of PBMCs or a T cell subset sorted from them (not recorded which). Every receptor here comes from a man aged 18 to 30 who had mild COVID-19 (a few samples of this study predate the infection). Cell type and time point are not known.

The table lists this clonotype with a few counts. The rearrangement links TRBV7-8 to TRBJ2-1; the match to TRBD1 covers 8 bases. The CDR3 is 15 residues long. J was trimmed by 8 bases and V by 6 bases; bases with no gene match: 12. Germline loops: CDR1 SGHVS, CDR2 FQNEAQ. DNA of the CDR3: TGTGCCAGCAGACCCGCCCGGACAGGGTATCATGAGCAGTTCTTC. This sequence encodes CASRPARTGYHEQFF.

The sample holds many counts of this clonotype. The V gene is TRBV20-1, the J gene TRBJ2-7; 7 positions agree with TRBD2. Germline lookup yields CDR1 DFQATT and CDR2 SNEGSKA (reference sequence). V was pared by 6 bases and J by 4 bases, with 15 bases of the junction left unmatched. The CDR3 length is 15 residues. CDR3 coding DNA: TGCAGTGCCAGAAAGCAGGGAGGGCCGAGGTACGAGCAGTACTTC. It codes for CSARKQGGPRYEQYF.

In this sample, this clonotype turned up a few times. The genes are TRBV7-3 and TRBJ2-1; TRBD2 matches 9 bases. V shed 2 bases and J 6 bases; nucleotides not matched to a gene: 5. CDR1 is SGHTA, CDR2 FQGTGA, per germline. This CDR3 is built from 15 residues. As DNA, the CDR3 is TGTGCCAGCAGCTTAGTAGCGGGGGAGTTCAATGAGCAGTTCTTC. This translates into CASSLVAGEFNEQFF.

This clonotype was found many times. The chain combines TRBV6-5 with TRBJ2-2, with a weak D call TRBD1 (5 bases). V shed 2 bases and J shed 0 bases, with 10 bases lying between them. This CDR3 is 16 amino acids long. The germline V gene has CDR1 MNHEY and CDR2 SVGAGI. The CDR3 sequence: CASSYRSRANTGELFF. CDR3 nucleotide sequence: TGTGCCAGCAGTTACCGAAGCAGGGCGAACACCGGGGAGCTGTTTTTT.

A few counts support this clonotype. V usage is TRBV12-3 or TRBV12-4 and J usage is TRBJ1-5, with D maybe TRBD1 (5 bases). Trimming cost V 5 bases and J 3 bases, with 8 bases left between them. CDR3 length: 13 residues. In DNA form, the CDR3 reads TGTGCCAGCAGTCAGGGTGACAATCAGCCCCAGCATTTT. Its translation is CASSQGDNQPQHF.